A selection of T cell receptor beta chains follows, all from one sample in a study of neoadjuvant anti-PD-1 for oral cavity cancer. The data were produced by immunoSEQ multiplex PCR, yet TCRdb's version contains in-frame clones alone and is incomplete. The sample lists thousands of clones, 60% occurring once. The specimen was tumor tissue, collected before nivolumab (anti-PD-1) treatment. Receptor source: a person aged 35-79 years with oral cavity squamous cell carcinoma. CDR3s include the opening cysteine and the closing phenylalanine or tryptophan. Each record gives: J gene, V gene, CDR3 protein.

TRBJ1-1,TRBV29-1,CSVEDRGTEAFF
TRBJ1-1,TRBV6-1,CASSEASAGAGGTEAFF
TRBJ2-1,TRBV6-5,CASSVGQGSYNEQFF
TRBJ2-1,TRBV29-1,CSVALSGGAGEQFF
TRBJ2-2,TRBV27,CASSLALDRGHNTGELFF
TRBJ2-2,TRBV15,CATSREGGELFF
TRBJ1-1,TRBV18,CASSPPAGRYTEAFF
TRBJ2-3,TRBV18,CASSPRDSLKDTQYF
TRBJ1-5,TRBV11-2,CASSLGAFNQPQHF
TRBJ1-6,TRBV6-5,CASRGGVNNSPLHF
TRBJ2-7,TRBV10-3,CAISEHNTYEQYF
TRBJ1-4,TRBV9,CASSAPDRGAGTNEKLFF
TRBJ1-3,TRBV6-1,CASSDGQLNTIYF
TRBJ1-1,TRBV28,CASKAAPSRPEAFF
TRBJ1-1,TRBV15,CATSREVNTEAFF
TRBJ1-5,TRBV5-1,CASSLAPNQPQHF
TRBJ2-1,TRBV13,CASSSPGTSYNEQFF
TRBJ2-3,TRBV7-8,CASSLLAGSGDTQYF
TRBJ2-2,TRBV11-1,CASTIPGRGGTGELFF
TRBJ2-7,TRBV20-1,CSARDADEQYF
TRBJ1-2,TRBV5-6,CASSLRTPSYGYTF
TRBJ2-7,TRBV28,CASRIPGQGYEQYF
TRBJ2-2,TRBV6-5,CASRGQGDTGELFF
TRBJ1-5,TRBV6-5,CASSYGGWAQHF
TRBJ2-2,TRBV7-3,CASSLTAGEAGELFF